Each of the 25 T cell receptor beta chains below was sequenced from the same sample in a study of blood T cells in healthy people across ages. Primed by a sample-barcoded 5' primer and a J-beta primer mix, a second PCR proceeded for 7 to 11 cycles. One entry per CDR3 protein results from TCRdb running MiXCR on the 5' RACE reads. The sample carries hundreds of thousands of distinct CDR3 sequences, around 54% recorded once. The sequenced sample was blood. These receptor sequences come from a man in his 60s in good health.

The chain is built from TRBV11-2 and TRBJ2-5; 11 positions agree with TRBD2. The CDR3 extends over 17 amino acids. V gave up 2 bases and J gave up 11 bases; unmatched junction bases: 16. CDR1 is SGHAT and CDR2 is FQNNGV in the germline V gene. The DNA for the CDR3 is TGTGCCAGCAGCTTACGGGCGATAGCGGGGGGGCTCAATGAGCAGTACTTC. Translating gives CASSLRAIAGGLNEQYF.

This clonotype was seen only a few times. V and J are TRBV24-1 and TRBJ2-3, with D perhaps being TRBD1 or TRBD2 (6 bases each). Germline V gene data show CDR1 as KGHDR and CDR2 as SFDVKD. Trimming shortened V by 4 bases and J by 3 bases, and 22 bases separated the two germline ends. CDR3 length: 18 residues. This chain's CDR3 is CATSEDAGGLIGTDTQYF. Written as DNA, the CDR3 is TGTGCCACCAGTGAGGACGCCGGGGGCCTGATTGGGACAGATACGCAGTATTTT.

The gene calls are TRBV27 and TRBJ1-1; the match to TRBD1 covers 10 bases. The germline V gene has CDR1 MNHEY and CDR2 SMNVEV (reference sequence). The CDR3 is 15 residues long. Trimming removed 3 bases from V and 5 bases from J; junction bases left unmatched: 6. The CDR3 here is CASSFRDRGGTEAFF. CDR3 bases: TGTGCCAGCAGTTTCCGGGACAGGGGAGGGACTGAAGCTTTCTTT.

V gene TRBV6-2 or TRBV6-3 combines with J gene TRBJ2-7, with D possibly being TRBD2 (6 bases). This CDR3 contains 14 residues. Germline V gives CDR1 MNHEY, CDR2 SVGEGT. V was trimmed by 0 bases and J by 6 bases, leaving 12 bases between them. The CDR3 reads CASSYSSLGGEQYF. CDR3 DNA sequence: TGTGCCAGCAGTTACTCGAGTCTGGGGGGCGAGCAGTACTTC.

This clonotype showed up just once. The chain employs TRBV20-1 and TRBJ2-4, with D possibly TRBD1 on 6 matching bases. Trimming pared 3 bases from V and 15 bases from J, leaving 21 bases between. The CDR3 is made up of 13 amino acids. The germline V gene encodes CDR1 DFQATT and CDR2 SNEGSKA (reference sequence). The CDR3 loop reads CSARGRDIDRLYF. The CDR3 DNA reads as TGCAGTGCTAGGGGCCGGGACATCGACCGGTTGTACTTC.

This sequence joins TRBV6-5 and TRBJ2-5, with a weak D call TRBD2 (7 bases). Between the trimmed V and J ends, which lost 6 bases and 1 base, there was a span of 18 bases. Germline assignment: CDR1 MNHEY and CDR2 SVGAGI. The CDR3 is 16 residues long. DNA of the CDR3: TGTGCCAGCAGCCCCCTCGCGGGGGCCATCCAAGAGACCCAGTACTTC. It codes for CASSPLAGAIQETQYF.

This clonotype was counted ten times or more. The CDR3 bases are TGCGCCAGCAGACTCGAGCCCATCCCTATAGCGGGGGCGAGGGATACGCAGTATTTT. Protein sequence: CASRLEPIPIAGARDTQYF. The chain couples TRBV4-1 to TRBJ2-3, with 9 bases aligning to TRBD2. Trimming at V came to 6 bases and at J to 6 bases, leaving 22 bases not matched to a gene. Germline CDR1 and CDR2: MGHRA and YSYEKL. The CDR3 length is 19 residues.

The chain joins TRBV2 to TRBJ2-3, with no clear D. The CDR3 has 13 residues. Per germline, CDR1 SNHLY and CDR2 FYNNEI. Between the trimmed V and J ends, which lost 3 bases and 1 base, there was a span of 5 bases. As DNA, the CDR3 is TGTGCCAGCAGTGAGCAGGGCACAGATACGCAGTATTTT. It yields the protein CASSEQGTDTQYF.

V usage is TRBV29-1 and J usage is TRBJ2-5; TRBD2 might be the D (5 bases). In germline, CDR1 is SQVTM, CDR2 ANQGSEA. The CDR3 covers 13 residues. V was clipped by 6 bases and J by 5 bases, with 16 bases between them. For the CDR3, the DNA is TGCAGCGTCCCACTTTCGGGGTATGAGACCCAGTACTTC. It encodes CSVPLSGYETQYF.

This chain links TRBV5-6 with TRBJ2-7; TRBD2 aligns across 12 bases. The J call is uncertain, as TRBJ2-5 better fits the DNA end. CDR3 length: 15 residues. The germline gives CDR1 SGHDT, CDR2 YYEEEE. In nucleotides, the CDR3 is TGTGCCAGCAGCCTACCCACTAGCGGGGGGGAGACCCAGTACTTC. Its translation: CASSLPTSGGETQYF.

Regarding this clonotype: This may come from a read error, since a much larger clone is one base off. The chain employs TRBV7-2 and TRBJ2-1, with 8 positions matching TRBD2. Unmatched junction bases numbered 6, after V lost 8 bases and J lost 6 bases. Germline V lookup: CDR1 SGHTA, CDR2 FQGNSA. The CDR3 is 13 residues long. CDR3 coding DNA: TGTGCCAGCGCTAGGACTAGCTGCAATGAGCAGTTCTTC. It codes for CASARTSCNEQFF.

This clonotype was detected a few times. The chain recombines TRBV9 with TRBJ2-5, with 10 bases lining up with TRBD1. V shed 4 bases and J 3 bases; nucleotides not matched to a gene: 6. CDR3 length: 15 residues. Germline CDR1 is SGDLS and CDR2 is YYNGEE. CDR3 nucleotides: TGTGCCAGCAGCTTCTCCGGGACAGGGGAAGAGACCCAGTACTTC. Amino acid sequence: CASSFSGTGEETQYF.

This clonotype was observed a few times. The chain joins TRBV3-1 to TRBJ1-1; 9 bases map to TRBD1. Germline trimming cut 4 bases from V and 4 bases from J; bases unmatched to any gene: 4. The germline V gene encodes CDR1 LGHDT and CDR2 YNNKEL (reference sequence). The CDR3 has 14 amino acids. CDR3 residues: CASSPGTGRTEAFF. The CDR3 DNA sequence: TGTGCCAGCAGCCCCGGGACAGGGCGCACTGAAGCTTTCTTT.

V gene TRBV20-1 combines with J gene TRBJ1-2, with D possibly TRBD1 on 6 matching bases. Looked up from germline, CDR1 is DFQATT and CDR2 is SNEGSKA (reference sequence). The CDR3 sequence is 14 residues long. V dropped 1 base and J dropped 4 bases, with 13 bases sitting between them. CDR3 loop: CSARVGAVLYGYTF. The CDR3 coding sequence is TGCAGTGCTAGAGTGGGGGCAGTCCTCTATGGCTACACCTTC.

CDR3 DNA sequence: TGCGCCAGCAGCCTCGGACAGGGGCCCACAGATACGCAGTATTTT. Translation gives CASSLGQGPTDTQYF. This rearrangement joins TRBV4-1 to TRBJ2-3; 9 nucleotides line up with TRBD1. The CDR3 has 15 residues. Germline CDR1 and CDR2: MGHRA and YSYEKL. V shed 4 bases, J shed 2 bases, and the junction held 4 bases outside the gene matches.

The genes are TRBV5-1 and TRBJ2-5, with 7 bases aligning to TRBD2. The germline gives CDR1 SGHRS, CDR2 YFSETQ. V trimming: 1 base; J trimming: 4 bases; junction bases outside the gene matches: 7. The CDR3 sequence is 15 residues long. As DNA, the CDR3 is TGCGCCAGCAGCTTGTACGCTAGCGGAGTAGAGACCCAGTACTTC. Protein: CASSLYASGVETQYF.

CDR3 protein: CASSLVDLARSSYNEQFF. CDR3 coding DNA: TGTGCCAGCAGCTTAGTTGACCTAGCACGGAGCTCCTACAATGAGCAGTTCTTC. The rearrangement joins TRBV7-8 to TRBJ2-1; maybe TRBD2 (5 bases). The CDR3 is made up of 18 amino acids. Germline V gene lookup returns CDR1 SGHVS and CDR2 FQNEAQ. V shed 1 base and J shed 0 bases, with 16 bases lying between them.

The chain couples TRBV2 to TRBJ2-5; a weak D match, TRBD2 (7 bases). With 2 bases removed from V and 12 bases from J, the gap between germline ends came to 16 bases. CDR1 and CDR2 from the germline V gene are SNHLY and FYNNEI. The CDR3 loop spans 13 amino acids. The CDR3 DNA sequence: TGTGCCAGCAGTGAATCGCGGCAGGGGAGGGAGTACTTC. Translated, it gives CASSESRQGREYF.

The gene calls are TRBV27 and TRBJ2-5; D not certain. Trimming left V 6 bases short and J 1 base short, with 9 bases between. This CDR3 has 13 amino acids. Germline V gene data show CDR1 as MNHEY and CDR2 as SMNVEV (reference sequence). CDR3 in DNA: TGTGCCAGCAGGGCGTTCTCCCAAGAGACCCAGTACTTC. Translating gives CASRAFSQETQYF.

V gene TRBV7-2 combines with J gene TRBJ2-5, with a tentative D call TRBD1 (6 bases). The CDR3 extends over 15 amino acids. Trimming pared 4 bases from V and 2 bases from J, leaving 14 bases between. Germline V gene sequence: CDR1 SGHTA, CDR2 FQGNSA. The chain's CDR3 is CASSSGQPYQETQYF. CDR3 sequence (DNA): TGTGCCAGCAGCTCCGGACAGCCTTATCAAGAGACCCAGTACTTC.

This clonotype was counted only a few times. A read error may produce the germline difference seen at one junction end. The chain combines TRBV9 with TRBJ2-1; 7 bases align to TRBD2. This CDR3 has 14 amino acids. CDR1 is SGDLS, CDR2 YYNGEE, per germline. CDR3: CASSVAGSYNEQFF. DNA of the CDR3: TGTGCCAGCAGTGTAGCGGGCTCCTACAATGAGCAGTTCTTC.

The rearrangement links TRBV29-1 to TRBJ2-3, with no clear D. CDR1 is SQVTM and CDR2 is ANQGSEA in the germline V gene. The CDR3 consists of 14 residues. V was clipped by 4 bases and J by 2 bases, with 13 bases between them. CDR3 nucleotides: TGCAGCGTTGCTGATAGTGTCTACACAGATACGCAGTATTTT. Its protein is CSVADSVYTDTQYF.

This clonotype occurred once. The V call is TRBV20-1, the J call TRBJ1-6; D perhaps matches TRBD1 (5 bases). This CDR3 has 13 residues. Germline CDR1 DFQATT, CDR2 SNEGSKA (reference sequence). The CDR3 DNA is TGCAGCTGCCCCCGGGACGGGAATTCACCCCTCCACTTT. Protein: CSCPRDGNSPLHF.

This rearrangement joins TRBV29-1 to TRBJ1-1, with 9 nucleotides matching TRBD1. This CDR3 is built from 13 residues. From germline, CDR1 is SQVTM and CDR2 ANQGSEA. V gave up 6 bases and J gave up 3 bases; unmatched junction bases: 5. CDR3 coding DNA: TGCAGCGTCTTGACAGGGGGAGACACTGAAGCTTTCTTT. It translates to CSVLTGGDTEAFF. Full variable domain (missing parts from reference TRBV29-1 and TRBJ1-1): SAVISQKPSRDICQRGTSLTIQCQVDSQVTMMFWYRQQPGQSLTLIATANQGSEATYESGFVIDKFPISRPNLTFSTLTVSNMSPEDSSIYLCSVLTGGDTEAFFGQGTRLTVV.

CDR3 nucleotides: TGCAGCGTTTGGCCAGCGGGGGAGGAGACCCAGTACTTC. This codes for CSVWPAGEETQYF. The chain recombines TRBV29-1 with TRBJ2-5; TRBD2 agrees at 8 bases. V shed 5 bases and J 5 bases; nucleotides not matched to a gene: 7. CDR3 length equals 13 residues. Germline CDR1 and CDR2: SQVTM and ANQGSEA.